One and the same sample provided the 4 T cell receptor beta chains below, sequenced in a study of blood T cell repertoires in COVID-19. Profiling relied on immunoSEQ multiplex PCR, and the TCRdb table lists in-frame clones only, not all of them. Counted here are more than 95,000 clones, around 74% occurring once; the ten biggest clones make up just under 20%. Sequenced sample: peripheral blood. The source is a woman in her sixties or seventies with acute or convalescent COVID-19.

The V and J genes are TRBV5-1 and TRBJ2-1; 13 bases line up with TRBD2. The junction had 7 bases not matched to a gene; V was cut back by 6 bases and J by 7 bases. The CDR3 has 15 residues. Germline V CDR1 and CDR2: SGHRS, YFSETQ. The CDR3 DNA reads as TGCGCCAGCACCCGACTAGCGGGGGGTCTAAATGAGCAGTTCTTC. Translated: CASTRLAGGLNEQFF. Drawing the rest from reference TRBV5-1 and TRBJ2-1, the complete variable domain is KAGVTQTPRYLIKTRGQQVTLSCSPISGHRSVSWYQQTPGQGLQFLFEYFSETQRNKGNFPGRFSGRQFSNSRSEMNVSTLELGDSALYLCASTRLAGGLNEQFFGPGTRLTVL.

The CDR3 DNA reads TGCAGTGCTAGAGTCAACGAGCAGTACTTC. Its translation: CSARVNEQYF. The chain has TRBV20-1 and TRBJ2-7; D call uncertain. The CDR3 runs to 10 residues. Between the trimmed V and J ends, which lost 1 base and 5 bases, there was a span of 3 bases. In germline, CDR1 is DFQATT, CDR2 SNEGSKA (reference sequence).

This clone was picked up one time. The chain couples TRBV7-6 to TRBJ1-3; 7 nucleotides agree with TRBD1. Germline lookup yields CDR1 SGHVS and CDR2 FNYEAQ. The V and J ends lost 2 bases and 0 bases, in that order; junction bases with no gene match: 1. The CDR3 contains 15 residues. The chain's CDR3 is CASSLTGDSGNTIYF. DNA of the CDR3: TGTGCCAGCAGCTTAACAGGGGACTCTGGAAACACCATATATTTT.

A single count supports this clone. This chain connects TRBV7-8 to TRBJ1-3; possible D gene TRBD1, 5 bases. Germline CDR1 is SGHVS and CDR2 is FQNEAQ. The CDR3 sequence is 16 residues long. V shed 3 bases and J shed 0 bases, with 12 bases lying between them. CDR3 in amino acids: CASSFTAGASGNTIYF. The CDR3 DNA reads TGTGCCAGCAGCTTTACTGCTGGGGCCTCTGGAAACACCATATATTTT.